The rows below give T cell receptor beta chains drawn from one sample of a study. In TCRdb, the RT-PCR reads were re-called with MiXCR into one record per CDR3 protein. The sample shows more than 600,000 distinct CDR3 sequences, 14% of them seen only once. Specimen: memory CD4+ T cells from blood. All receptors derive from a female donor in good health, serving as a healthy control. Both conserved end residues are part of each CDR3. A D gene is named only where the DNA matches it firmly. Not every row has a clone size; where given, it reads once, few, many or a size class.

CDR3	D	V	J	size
CASTGLAGNTGELFF	TRBD2	TRBV6-2/TRBV6-3	TRBJ2-2	few
CASSLVSLAGGRGQFF	TRBD2	TRBV11-2	TRBJ2-1	-
CASSLEAGGEETQYF	-	TRBV5-8	TRBJ2-5	-
CASSWTDSTIGNTIYF	-	TRBV5-5	TRBJ1-3	few
CASSPLGGHTEAFF	-	TRBV18	TRBJ1-1	few
CASRGGADTQYF	-	TRBV9	TRBJ2-3	few
CASSPITGVTTGELFF	TRBD1	TRBV7-2	TRBJ2-2	many
CASSPADTQYF	-	TRBV18	TRBJ2-3	many
CASSWGQKPTNEKLFF	TRBD1	TRBV5-6	TRBJ1-4	-
CSAPVAGGYNEQFF	TRBD2	TRBV29-1	TRBJ2-1	many
CASSFDEPEAFF	-	TRBV28	TRBJ1-1	-
CASSQVTGEYMQFF	TRBD1	TRBV4-3	TRBJ2-1	many
CASSQGTTDYGYTF	-	TRBV3-1	TRBJ1-2	-
CASSLTRDRVHEQYF	TRBD1	TRBV7-3	TRBJ2-7	many
CASSLVDGVKSF	-	TRBV11-2	TRBJ2-7	-
CAISWTSDGGDTQYF	TRBD2	TRBV10-3	TRBJ2-3	many
CASSPTANTDTQYF	-	TRBV5-1	TRBJ2-3	few
CSARESGQVTQPQHF	TRBD1	TRBV20-1	TRBJ1-5	-
CASSLIGDKAFF	-	TRBV13	TRBJ1-1	-
CSARIFEGGYTDTQYF	-	TRBV20-1	TRBJ2-3	-
CSATGLAGGWDQYF	TRBD2	TRBV20-1	TRBJ2-5	few
CASSPPGLHSGTIYF	-	TRBV6-5	TRBJ1-3	many
CASSKTGRDTEAFF	TRBD1	TRBV12-3/TRBV12-4	TRBJ1-1	many
CASSPQDRARLTTNEKLFF	TRBD1	TRBV5-1	TRBJ1-4	-
CASSLGGGGAYNEQFF	TRBD2	TRBV5-1	TRBJ2-1	once
CATSDLNRGGETQYF	-	TRBV24-1	TRBJ2-5	-
CASSYSQDSGNTIYF	-	TRBV6-5	TRBJ1-3	-
CATSRDMGGADYGYTF	-	TRBV15	TRBJ1-2	-
CASSFGLAYGYTF	-	TRBV7-2	TRBJ1-2	few